This is a list of T cell receptor beta chains from one sample in a study of early T cells in non-severe SARS-CoV-2 infection. TCRdb recomputed calls from the 5' RACE reads with MiXCR, one row per CDR3 protein. The sample lists over 90,000 distinct CDR3 sequences, around 13% occurring once. The sequenced material came from whole blood. The receptors derive from an adult who was a healthcare worker with PCR-confirmed SARS-CoV-2 infection or an uninfected control (not recorded which). Each CDR3 is given with its conserved first and last residue. A D gene is named only where the DNA matches it firmly. Expanded clones get a size class; other rows say once, few or many, or leave the size out.

J gene | D gene | V gene | clone size | CDR3 DNA | CDR3 protein
TRBJ2-4 | NA | TRBV2 | once | TGTGCCAGCAGTGGACTGAAAGGAAACATTCAGTACTTC | CASSGLKGNIQYF
TRBJ2-7 | NA | TRBV7-6 | many | TGTGCCAGCAGCTTAAATTCCTACGAGCAGTACTTC | CASSLNSYEQYF
TRBJ2-7 | TRBD1 | TRBV7-2 | NA | TGTGCCAGCAGTTTTAATGGACAGGGCTACGAGCAGTACTTC | CASSFNGQGYEQYF
TRBJ2-5 | TRBD2 | TRBV9 | many | TGTGCCAGCAGTGCAGCGGGAGAGGAGGTGACCCAGTACTTC | CASSAAGEEVTQYF
TRBJ1-6 | NA | TRBV15 | many | TGTGCCACCAGCAGTGATCTTAATTCACCCCTCCACTTT | CATSSDLNSPLHF
TRBJ2-3 | NA | TRBV19 | many | TGTGCCATCAAGCGGAACACAGATACGCAGTATTTT | CAIKRNTDTQYF
TRBJ2-5 | TRBD2 | TRBV6-2/TRBV6-3 | NA | TGTGCCAGCAGTTACGGACTAGCGAGAGAGACCCAGTACTTC | CASSYGLARETQYF
TRBJ1-2 | NA | TRBV12-3/TRBV12-4 | many | TGTGCCAGCAGTTTGGGTAGTAACTATGGCTACACCTTC | CASSLGSNYGYTF
TRBJ2-3 | NA | TRBV28 | few | TGTGCCAGCCCCCCGAGACAGGTCACAGATACGCAGTATTTT | CASPPRQVTDTQYF
TRBJ1-1 | NA | TRBV7-7 | many | TGTGCCAGCAGCATGGATTGGAACACTGAAGCTTTCTTT | CASSMDWNTEAFF
TRBJ2-3 | TRBD2 | TRBV7-7 | NA | TGTGCCAGCAGTCCTGCTATGGCGGGAGTAGGAGATACGCAGTATTTT | CASSPAMAGVGDTQYF
TRBJ2-1 | TRBD2 | TRBV30 | NA | TGTGCCTGGAATCGTCTAGCGGGAACTTACAATGAGCAGTTCTTC | CAWNRLAGTYNEQFF
TRBJ2-1 | NA | TRBV6-2/TRBV6-3 | many | TGTGCCAGCAGTCGTCCCGTTGCCGGGAGTGAGCAGTTCTTC | CASSRPVAGSEQFF
TRBJ2-3 | NA | TRBV3-1 | NA | TGTGCCAGCAGCCGAGAAATCCCTTATACGCAGTATTTT | CASSREIPYTQYF
TRBJ2-1 | TRBD1 | TRBV7-9 | NA | TGTGCCAGCAGCTTAGACCGGGACAGGGCCTACAATGAGCAGTTCTTC | CASSLDRDRAYNEQFF
TRBJ2-1 | NA | TRBV20-1 | many | TGCAGTGCTAGGGAGTGGGGGGATGAGCAGTTCTTC | CSAREWGDEQFF
TRBJ1-1 | NA | TRBV29-1 | few | TGCAGCGTTAAAAACGGCGGAACTGAAGCTTTCTTT | CSVKNGGTEAFF
TRBJ2-7 | NA | TRBV12-3/TRBV12-4 | few | TGTGCCAGCAGTTTTCTCGGGGCTTTCGGCTACGAGCAGTACTTC | CASSFLGAFGYEQYF
TRBJ2-1 | TRBD2 | TRBV20-1 | few | TGCAGTGCTCGAAAGCGGGAGGGTCCCTATGAGCAGTTCTTC | CSARKREGPYEQFF
TRBJ2-1 | NA | TRBV11-2 | few | TGTGCCAGCAGCTTCGACCCCGGGGAGCACAATGAGCAGTTCTTC | CASSFDPGEHNEQFF
TRBJ1-1 | NA | TRBV29-1 | many | TGCAGCGTTGAAGTCAGGGGAACTGAAGCTTTCTTT | CSVEVRGTEAFF
TRBJ2-7 | NA | TRBV7-7 | many | TGTGCCAGCAGCTTAGACAGGGATTCGCACTACGAGCAGTACTTC | CASSLDRDSHYEQYF
TRBJ2-7 | NA | TRBV6-5 | many | TGTGCCAGCAGTTACTCGACCGGGCTCGAGCAGTACTTC | CASSYSTGLEQYF
TRBJ2-2 | NA | TRBV7-3 | many | TGTGCCAGCAGCTTAATTTGGGGGGAGCTGTTTTTT | CASSLIWGELFF
TRBJ2-7 | NA | TRBV10-3 | many | TGTGCCATCAGCGGGACCGCAGGGAAGAATTACGAGCAGTACTTC | CAISGTAGKNYEQYF
TRBJ2-1 | NA | TRBV7-8 | many | TGTGCCAGCAGCTTAGCGGGAGTGGGGAATGAGCAGTTCTTC | CASSLAGVGNEQFF
TRBJ2-1 | TRBD2 | TRBV7-2 | many | TGTGCCAGCAGCTTAGCGCCCGGGACTAGCGAGTTTTGGGAGCAGTTCTTC | CASSLAPGTSEFWEQFF
TRBJ2-5 | NA | TRBV5-4 | NA | TGTGCCAGCAGCCGACAGGAAGAGACCCAGTACTTC | CASSRQEETQYF
TRBJ2-7 | NA | TRBV6-4 | NA | TGTGCCAGCAATGGGCTGAGAGTGCCCTACGAGCAGTACTTC | CASNGLRVPYEQYF
TRBJ2-3 | NA | TRBV2 | many | TGTGCCAGCAGTGACGGGAGCACAGATACGCAGTATTTT | CASSDGSTDTQYF
TRBJ2-7 | TRBD1 | TRBV5-1 | many | TGCGCCAGCAAGCCCCGGGACAGATCCTACGAGCAGTACTTC | CASKPRDRSYEQYF
TRBJ2-1 | NA | TRBV7-9 | many | TGTGCCAGCAGCCCGAAAGCTGAATCCTACAATGAGCAGTTCTTC | CASSPKAESYNEQFF
TRBJ2-3 | NA | TRBV20-1 | many | TGCAGTGCTAGAGTCGCGGGCACAGATACGCAGTATTTT | CSARVAGTDTQYF
TRBJ1-6 | NA | TRBV20-1 | few | TGCAGTGCTAGAGAGCCGACAGTGGGGGATAATTCACCCCTCCACTTT | CSAREPTVGDNSPLHF
TRBJ2-1 | NA | TRBV18 | NA | TGTGCCAGCTCACCATTAAATAGGGGTGGCAATGAGCAGTTCTTC | CASSPLNRGGNEQFF
TRBJ2-2 | NA | TRBV7-3 | many | TGTGCCAGCAGCTTGGTTTCGAACACCGGGGAGCTGTTTTTT | CASSLVSNTGELFF
TRBJ1-2 | NA | TRBV20-1 | NA | TGCAGTGCTAGTCGAGGGGGTGACGGCTACACCTTC | CSASRGGDGYTF